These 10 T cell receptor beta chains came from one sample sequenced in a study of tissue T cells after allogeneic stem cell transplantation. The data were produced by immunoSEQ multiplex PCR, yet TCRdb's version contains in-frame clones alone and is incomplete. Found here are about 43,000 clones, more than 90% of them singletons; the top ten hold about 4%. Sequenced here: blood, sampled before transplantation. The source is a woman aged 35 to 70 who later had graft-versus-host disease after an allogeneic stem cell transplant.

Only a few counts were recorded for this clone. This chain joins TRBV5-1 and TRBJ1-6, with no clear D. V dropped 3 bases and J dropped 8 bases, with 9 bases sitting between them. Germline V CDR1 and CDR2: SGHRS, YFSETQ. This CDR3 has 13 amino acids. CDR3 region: CASSSIKDSPLHF. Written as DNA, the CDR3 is TGCGCCAGCAGCTCGATCAAGGATTCACCCCTCCACTTT.

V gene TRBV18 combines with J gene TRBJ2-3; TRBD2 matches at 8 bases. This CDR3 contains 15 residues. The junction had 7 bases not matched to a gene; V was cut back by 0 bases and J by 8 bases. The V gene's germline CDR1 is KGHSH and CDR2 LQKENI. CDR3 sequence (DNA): TGTGCCAGCTCACCACCGATGGCGGGAGGCGTTACGCAGTATTTT. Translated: CASSPPMAGGVTQYF.

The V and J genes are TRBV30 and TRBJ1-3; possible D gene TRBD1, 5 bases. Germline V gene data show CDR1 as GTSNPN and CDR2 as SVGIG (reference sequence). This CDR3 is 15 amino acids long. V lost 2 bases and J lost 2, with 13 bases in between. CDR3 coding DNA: TGTGCCTGGAGTCTCGACAGTGGGCCTGGAAACACCATATATTTT. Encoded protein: CAWSLDSGPGNTIYF.

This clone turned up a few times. The CDR3 region is CASSQGATLFQETQYF. In nucleotides, the CDR3 is TGTGCCAGTAGTCAAGGGGCCACTCTATTCCAAGAGACCCAGTACTTC. This chain connects TRBV19 to TRBJ2-5, with TRBD1 as a possible D gene (5 bases). The ends were cut back, 5 bases at V and 1 base at J, with 17 bases in the middle. Germline assignment: CDR1 LNHDA and CDR2 SQIVND (reference sequence). The CDR3 totals 16 residues.

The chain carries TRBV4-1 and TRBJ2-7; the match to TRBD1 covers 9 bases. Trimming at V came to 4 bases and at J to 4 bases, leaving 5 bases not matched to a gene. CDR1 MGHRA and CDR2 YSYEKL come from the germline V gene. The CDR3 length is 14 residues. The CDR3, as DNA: TGCGCCAGCAGCCCATCCGGGACAGGGTACGAGCAGTACTTC. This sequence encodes CASSPSGTGYEQYF.

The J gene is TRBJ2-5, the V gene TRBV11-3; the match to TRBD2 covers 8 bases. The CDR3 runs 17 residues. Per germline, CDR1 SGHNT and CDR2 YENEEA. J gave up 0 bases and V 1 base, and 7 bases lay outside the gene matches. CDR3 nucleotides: TGTGCCAGCAGCTTAGGATACGCGGGAGGTGACCAAGAGACCCAGTACTTC. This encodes CASSLGYAGGDQETQYF. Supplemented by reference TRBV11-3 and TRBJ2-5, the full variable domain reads EAGVVQSPRYKIIEKKQPVAFWCNPISGHNTLYWYLQNLGQGPELLIRYENEEAVDDSQLPKDRFSAERLKGVDSTLKIQPAELGDSAVYLCASSLGYAGGDQETQYFGPGTRLLVL.

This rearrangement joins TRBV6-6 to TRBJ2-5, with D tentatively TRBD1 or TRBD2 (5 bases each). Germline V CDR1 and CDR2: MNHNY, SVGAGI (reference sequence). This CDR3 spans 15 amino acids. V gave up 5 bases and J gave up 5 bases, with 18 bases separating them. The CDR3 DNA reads TGTGCCAGCAGTCAACTGGGACCAACGTCGGAGACCCAGTACTTC. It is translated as CASSQLGPTSETQYF.

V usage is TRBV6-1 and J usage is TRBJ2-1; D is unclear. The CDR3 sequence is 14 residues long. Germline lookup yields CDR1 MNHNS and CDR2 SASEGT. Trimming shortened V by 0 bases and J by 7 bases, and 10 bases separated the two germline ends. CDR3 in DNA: TGTGCCAGCAGTGAAGCTGGGCCTGGGAATGAGCAGTTCTTC. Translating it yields CASSEAGPGNEQFF.

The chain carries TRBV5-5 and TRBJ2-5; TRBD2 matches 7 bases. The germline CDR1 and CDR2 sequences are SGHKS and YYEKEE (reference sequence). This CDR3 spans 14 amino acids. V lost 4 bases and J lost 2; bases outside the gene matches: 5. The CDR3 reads CASSTLAAQETQYF. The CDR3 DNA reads TGTGCCAGCAGCACGCTAGCGGCGCAAGAGACCCAGTACTTC.

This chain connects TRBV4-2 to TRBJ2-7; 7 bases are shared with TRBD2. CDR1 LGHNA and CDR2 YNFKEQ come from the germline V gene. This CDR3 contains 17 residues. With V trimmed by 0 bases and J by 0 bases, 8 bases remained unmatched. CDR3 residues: CASSQEASGAPSYEQYF. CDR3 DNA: TGTGCCAGCAGCCAAGAGGCTAGCGGAGCCCCCTCCTACGAGCAGTACTTC.